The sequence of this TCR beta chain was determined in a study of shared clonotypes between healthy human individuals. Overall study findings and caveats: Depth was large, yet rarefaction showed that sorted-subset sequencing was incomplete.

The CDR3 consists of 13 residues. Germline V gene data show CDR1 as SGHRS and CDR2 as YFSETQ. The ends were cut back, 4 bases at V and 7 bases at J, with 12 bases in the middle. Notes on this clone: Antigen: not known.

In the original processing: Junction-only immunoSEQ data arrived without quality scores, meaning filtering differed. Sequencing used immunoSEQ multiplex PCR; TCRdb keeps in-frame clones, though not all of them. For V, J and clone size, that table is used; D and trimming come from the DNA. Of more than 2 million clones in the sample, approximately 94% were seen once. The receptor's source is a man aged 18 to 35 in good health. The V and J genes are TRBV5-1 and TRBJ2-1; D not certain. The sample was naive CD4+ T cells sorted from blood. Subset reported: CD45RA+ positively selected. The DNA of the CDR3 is TGCGCCAGCAGCGATGGAATCCTTAATGAGCAGTTCTTC. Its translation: CASSDGILNEQFF.